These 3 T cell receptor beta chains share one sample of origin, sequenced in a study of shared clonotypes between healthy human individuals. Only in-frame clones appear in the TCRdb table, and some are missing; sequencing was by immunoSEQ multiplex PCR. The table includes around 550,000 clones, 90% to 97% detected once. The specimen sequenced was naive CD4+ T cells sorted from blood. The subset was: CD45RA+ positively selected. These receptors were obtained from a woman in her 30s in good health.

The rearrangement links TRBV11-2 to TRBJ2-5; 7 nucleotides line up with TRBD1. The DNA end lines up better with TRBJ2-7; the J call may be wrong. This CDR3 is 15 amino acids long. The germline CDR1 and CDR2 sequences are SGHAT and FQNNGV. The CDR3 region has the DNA TGTGCCAGCAGCATATCGACAGGGTTTTTAGGCGAGCAGTACTTC. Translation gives CASSISTGFLGEQYF.

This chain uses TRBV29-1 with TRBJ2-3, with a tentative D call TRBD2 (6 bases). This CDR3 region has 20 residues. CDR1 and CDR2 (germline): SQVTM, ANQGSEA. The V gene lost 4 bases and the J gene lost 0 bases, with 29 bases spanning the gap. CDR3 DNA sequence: TGCAGCGTTGGAGGCACTATTCTAGCGCAAAGGGAGAAAAGCACAGATACGCAGTATTTT. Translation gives CSVGGTILAQREKSTDTQYF.

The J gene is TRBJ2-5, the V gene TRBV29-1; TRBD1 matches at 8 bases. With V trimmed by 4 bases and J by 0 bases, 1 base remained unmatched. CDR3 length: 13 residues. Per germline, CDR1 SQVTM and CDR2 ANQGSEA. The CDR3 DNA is TGCAGCGTTGGGACAGGGCACCAAGAGACCCAGTACTTC. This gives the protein CSVGTGHQETQYF.